This entry describes one T cell receptor beta chain. Its recognized antigen is unknown. Nothing much larger sits one base from this clone, and base qualities are not available. The data were taken from a study of blood T cells in healthy people across ages (dated by TCRdb to between 2014 and 2017). As for the study more broadly: In model experiments, roughly one uniquely barcoded TCR beta cDNA molecule per two T cells was captured by template switching. The study measured age-related changes in TCR beta repertoire diversity using deep sequencing normalized with unique cDNA molecular identifiers. The donors were divided into four age groups: young (average around 16 years), middle-aged (roughly 40), aged (roughly 60) and long-lived (roughly 82). Donors of different ages were randomly distributed across sequencing lanes to avoid experimental bias. For two donors (one aged 18 to 29 and one aged 80 or older), the study analyzed two additional independent replicas of 1 million unique cDNA reads from the same blood draw. Here is what the overall study found, with its caveats: Estimates of total diversity based on one million sequenced T cells were regarded as lower bounds and as underestimates. As age increased, observed TCR beta diversity per million T cells dropped in a roughly linear way, and a significant reduction was already evident by age 40. Because profiling used bulk unsorted PBMCs, naive and antigen-experienced compartments could not be compared conclusively. The long-lived group showed more naive CD4+ T cells, fewer expanded clones and increased TCR diversity than the aged group, suggesting age selection. Donor CMV infection status was unknown, potentially confounding age-related changes in expanded clonotypes. Observed TCR beta diversity correlated strongly with the percentage of naive T cells measured by flow cytometry.

Measured from the cysteine to the phenylalanine, the CDR3 is 16 residues long. Only the CDR3 part of the read is kept: 48 bases, read in frame from the first base. CDR1 MNHEY and CDR2 SVGEGT are derived from the germline V gene. V and J lose 0 bases and 6 bases, and a span of 15 bases separates them. Systemically healthy Caucasian individuals from Russia, around 38 in total and aged about 6 to 90 years, were included as donors. Each donor gave ten milliliters of peripheral blood, collected into EDTA-treated Vacutainer tubes. Ficoll-Paque density-gradient centrifugation was used to isolate PBMCs, with at least 6 million per sample. Trizol reagent was used to extract total RNA from the PBMCs, yielding at least 5 micrograms per sample. For every donor, flow cytometry on a PBMC aliquot measured the percentage of naive CD45RAhigh/CD27high T cells. Library preparation was by 5' RACE. The reads were generated on an Illumina HiSeq 2500. A second PCR of about 6 to 12 cycles was run with a J-beta primer mix and a sample-barcoded 5' primer. A template-switch 5' adaptor carrying 12 random nucleotides introduced a unique molecular identifier onto each TCR beta cDNA molecule. Each sample yielded at least 2.5 million CDR3-containing paired-end reads. All of the RNA was converted into first-strand cDNA using the Mint cDNA synthesis kit, with a TRBC-specific oligonucleotide serving as the primer. Following uracil-DNA glycosylase treatment, all cDNA underwent a first 18-cycle PCR with the universal primers M1SS and BC2_uni_R. The authors' pipeline ran thus. For normalization, 1 million high-quality reads, each with a distinct molecular identifier, were randomly selected from each sample. Reads sharing molecular identifiers were discarded rather than binned into consensus sequences. MiTCR, set to a Q25 quality threshold and the strictest error-elimination algorithm, was used for CDR3 identification, clonotype clustering and error correction. A nonparametric unseen species model with Euler transformation was used to estimate a lower bound on total TCR beta diversity. The public reads were reanalyzed by TCRdb: fastp trimming at Q25, MiXCR alignment, in-frame beta chains only. Merged by CDR3 protein, the rows form single entries marked with the most common genes and DNA. TCRdb, not the authors, supplied the V and J calls. In all, the sample holds hundreds of thousands of distinct CDR3 sequences, and roughly 56% of those were seen once. The ten top clones hold roughly 25% of the sample.

The sample was blood. This chain joins TRBV6-2 or TRBV6-3 to TRBJ1-5, and the D gene may be TRBD1, 6 bases matching. The sequence came from a middle-aged man in good health. The DNA is as follows: TGTGCCAGCAGTTACTCGGCAGGGGCCTATAGTCAGCCCCAGCATTTT. Protein translation: CASSYSAGAYSQPQHF.